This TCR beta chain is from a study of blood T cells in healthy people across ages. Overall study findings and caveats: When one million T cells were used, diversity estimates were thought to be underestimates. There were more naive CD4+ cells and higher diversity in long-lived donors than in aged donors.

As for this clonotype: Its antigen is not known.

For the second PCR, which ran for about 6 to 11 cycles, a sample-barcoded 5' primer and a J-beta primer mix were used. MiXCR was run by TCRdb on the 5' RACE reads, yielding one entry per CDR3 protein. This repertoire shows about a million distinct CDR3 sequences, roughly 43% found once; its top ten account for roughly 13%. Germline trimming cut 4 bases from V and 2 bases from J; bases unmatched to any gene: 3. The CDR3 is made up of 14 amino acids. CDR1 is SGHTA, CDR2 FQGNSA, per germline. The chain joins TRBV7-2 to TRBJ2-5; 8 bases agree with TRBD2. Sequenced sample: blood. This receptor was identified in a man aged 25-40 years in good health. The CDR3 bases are TGTGCCAGCAGCTACCAGCGGGGGCAAGAGACCCAGTACTTC. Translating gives CASSYQRGQETQYF.